This T cell receptor (beta chain) was retrieved from a study of beta chain features in type 1 diabetes. Study observations and caveats: The study found moderately but significantly shorter TCRB CDR3s in all four CD4+ subsets of Type 1 diabetes patients.

Of the isolated RNA, all was reverse transcribed, and so the sequenced material was expressed TCRB transcripts. Sequencing used immunoSEQ multiplex PCR; TCRdb keeps in-frame clones, though not all of them. Of 250,000 or so clones listed, about 14% were seen once; the top ten hold around 0.019%. This CDR3 contains 13 residues. The germline V gene encodes CDR1 SQVTM and CDR2 ANQGSEA. V was trimmed by 4 bases and J by 0 bases, leaving 7 bases between them. Every single donor gave one heparinised blood draw, and these averaged approximately 100 mL. Purity above 95% was achieved in all sorted populations. With respect to this clone: Its matching antigen is unknown. Within the sample, other DNA sequences also encode this same CDR3.

Input material: naive CD4+ T cells from blood. This chain links TRBV29-1 with TRBJ2-1; a weak D match, TRBD1 (6 bases). This sequence was found in a man aged 30 to 45 with type 1 diabetes. CDR3 sequence reads: CSVVGGSYNEQFF. In DNA, the CDR3 is TGCAGCGTTGTAGGGGGCTCCTACAATGAGCAGTTCTTC.